This T cell receptor beta chain was found in a study of blood T cells in healthy people across ages. Ten milliliters of peripheral blood were drawn from each donor into EDTA-treated tubes. A second 7 to 11 cycle PCR used barcoded and J-beta primers. Researchers report that each sample yielded at least 2.5 million CDR3-containing paired-end reads. TCRdb itself ran the 5' RACE reads through MiXCR, one entry per CDR3 protein. The sample shows around 1.5 million distinct CDR3 sequences, 55% to 75% of them seen only once. Overall study findings and caveats: It was not possible, with unsorted PBMCs, to conclusively compare naive and antigen-experienced cells. Percentage of naive T cells showed a strong correlation with TCR beta diversity.

A note on this clonotype: Antigen: not known.

The CDR3 extends over 14 amino acids. CDR1 MGHRA and CDR2 YSYEKL come from the germline V gene. V was pared by 2 bases and J by 2 bases, with 7 bases between. The rearrangement links TRBV4-1 to TRBJ2-4, with D hard to call. The material sequenced was blood. This receptor was identified in a man aged 18 to 35 in good health. CDR3 DNA: TGCGCCAGCAGCCAACCGGCCTCCAAAAACATTCAGTACTTC. Translation: CASSQPASKNIQYF.